Presented here are 15 T cell receptor beta chains from one specimen sequenced in a study of early stage breast cancer tumors. The data were produced by immunoSEQ multiplex PCR, yet TCRdb's version contains in-frame clones alone and is incomplete. Of fewer than 80,000 clones in the sample, around 80% were seen once. What was sequenced was blood. These TCRs come from a person aged 40-50 years with breast cancer.

The V and J genes are TRBV28 and TRBJ1-4; D remains ambiguous. The CDR3 runs to 14 residues. Trimming pared 2 bases from V and 2 bases from J, leaving 6 bases between. CDR1 is MDHEN and CDR2 is SYDVKM in the germline V gene. The CDR3 bases are TGTGCCAGCAGTTTAATGGGGACTAATGAAAAACTGTTTTTT. Translation: CASSLMGTNEKLFF.

The rearrangement uses TRBV27 and TRBJ2-5, with D unclear. CDR1 and CDR2 from the germline V gene are MNHEY and SMNVEV (reference sequence). This CDR3 is 14 amino acids long. Trimming took 4 bases from V and 5 from J, leaving 14 bases between them. The DNA of the CDR3 is TGTGCCAGCAGTTGGAGCCCCGGCGGCGAGACCCAGTACTTC. It translates to CASSWSPGGETQYF.

The chain is built from TRBV28 and TRBJ2-7; 8 nucleotides match TRBD1. In germline, CDR1 is MDHEN, CDR2 SYDVKM. V lost 6 bases and J lost 4; bases outside the gene matches: 8. The CDR3 loop spans 14 amino acids. In DNA form, the CDR3 reads TGTGCCAGCAGAGCGGACAGGGAGGTTTACGAGCAGTACTTC. Its protein product is CASRADREVYEQYF.

This chain joins TRBV10-3 and TRBJ2-7, with D maybe TRBD1 (6 bases). The germline gives CDR1 ENHRY, CDR2 SYGVKD. The CDR3 consists of 15 residues. Trimming cost V 0 bases and J 8 bases, with 17 bases left between them. CDR3: CAISESTPGQSQQYF. The CDR3 bases are TGTGCCATCAGTGAGTCGACCCCCGGACAGTCTCAGCAGTACTTC.

The chain uses TRBV19 and TRBJ1-2, with 9 bases fitting TRBD1. J lost 2 bases, V lost 0 bases, and 4 bases had no gene match. Germline CDR1 LNHDA, CDR2 SQIVND (reference sequence). This CDR3 has 16 amino acids. The CDR3 DNA reads as TGTGCCAGTAGTATAGAGGGGACAGGGCGGAACTATGGCTACACCTTC. Protein sequence: CASSIEGTGRNYGYTF.

Notes on this clone: Other DNA sequences of this sample code for an identical CDR3. The chain joins TRBV29-1 to TRBJ2-1; 10 bases are a match to TRBD2. CDR3 size: 12 residues. Looked up from germline, CDR1 is SQVTM and CDR2 is ANQGSEA. After removal of 6 bases from V and 6 bases from J, the junction contained 2 bases not matched to a gene. CDR3: CSVASGSNEQFF. CDR3 DNA: TGCAGCGTGGCTAGCGGGAGCAATGAGCAGTTCTTC.

V usage is TRBV5-1 and J usage is TRBJ2-3, with D tentatively TRBD2 (5 bases). The CDR3 consists of 16 residues. Germline CDR1 is SGHRS and CDR2 is YFSETQ. Deletions cut 0 bases from V and 1 base from J, with 12 bases between. In DNA, the CDR3 is TGCGCCAGCAGCTTGGGGCATGAGGGCGGCACAGATACGCAGTATTTT. Translating gives CASSLGHEGGTDTQYF.

The V and J genes are TRBV19 and TRBJ2-7, with 9 bases identical to TRBD2. The CDR3 runs 15 residues. Trimming took 5 bases from V and 1 from J; bases not matched to a gene: 6. Germline values: CDR1 LNHDA, CDR2 SQIVND (reference sequence). The CDR3 DNA sequence: TGTGCCAGTAGTGTCCAGGCGGGAGGGTCCTACGAGCAGTACTTC. Translated, it gives CASSVQAGGSYEQYF.

Only a few counts were recorded for this clone. V and J are TRBV7-9 and TRBJ2-7, with D possibly being TRBD1 (6 bases). This CDR3 contains 14 residues. V was shortened by 5 bases and J by 1 base, with 12 bases between the two germline ends. CDR1 SEHNR and CDR2 FQNEAQ come from the germline V gene (reference sequence). CDR3 nucleotide sequence: TGTGCCAGCAGCCTAACAGGGATTTCCTACGAGCAGTACTTC. It yields the protein CASSLTGISYEQYF. Filled out from reference TRBV7-9 and TRBJ2-7, the complete variable domain reads DTGVSQNPRHKITKRGQNVTFRCDPISEHNRLYWYRQTLGQGPEFLTYFQNEAQLEKSRLLSDRFSAERPKGSFSTLEIQRTEQGDSAMYLCASSLTGISYEQYFGPGTRLTVT.

The chain couples TRBV27 to TRBJ1-1; 11 bases map to TRBD1. This CDR3 is built from 16 residues. Trimming removed 8 bases from V and 4 bases from J; junction bases left unmatched: 12. Germline CDR1 is MNHEY and CDR2 is SMNVEV (reference sequence). CDR3 DNA: TGTGCCAGCGTTGTCCGGGACAGGGGGGGAGGCACTGAAGCTTTCTTT. Amino acids: CASVVRDRGGGTEAFF.

The chain joins TRBV2 to TRBJ1-3; D is uncertain. The length of the CDR3 is 16 residues. V lost 4 bases and J lost 5, with 18 bases in between. Germline V CDR1 and CDR2: SNHLY, FYNNEI. The CDR3 protein is CASSGPGVQGRNTIYF. The CDR3 nucleotides are TGTGCCAGCAGTGGACCCGGGGTCCAAGGCCGAAACACCATATATTTT.

This clone was observed a single time. The chain joins TRBV4-2 to TRBJ1-1, with no clear D. The CDR3 is made up of 12 amino acids. The germline CDR1 and CDR2 sequences are LGHNA and YNFKEQ. Trimming shortened V by 5 bases and J by 7 bases, and 11 bases separated the two germline ends. The CDR3, as DNA: TGTGCCAGCAGCTTGCGAGGGAATGAAGCTTTCTTT. Its translation is CASSLRGNEAFF.

About this clone: At one boundary the junction diverges from the germline segment, which might be a read error. The CDR3 nucleotides are TGTGCTAGCAGCCCAAGCGGCAGAGGACAAGAGACCCAGTACTTC. This translates into CASSPSGRGQETQYF. The chain joins TRBV7-7 to TRBJ2-5; D perhaps matches TRBD2 (5 bases). Germline CDR1 and CDR2: SSHAT and FNYEAQ (reference sequence). This CDR3 region has 15 residues.

This chain joins TRBV7-2 and TRBJ1-2, with D possibly TRBD1 on 6 matching bases. Germline CDR1 and CDR2: SGHTA and FQGNSA. This CDR3 is 15 amino acids long. V lost 0 bases to trimming and J lost 2 bases, with 10 bases between them. The CDR3 sequence: CASSLADRRNYGYTF. For the CDR3, the DNA is TGTGCCAGCAGCTTAGCGGACAGAAGGAACTATGGCTACACCTTC.

This chain joins TRBV5-1 and TRBJ1-4, with 8 bases matching TRBD1. Looked up from germline, CDR1 is SGHRS and CDR2 is YFSETQ. Unmatched junction bases numbered 12, after V lost 4 bases and J lost 13 bases. This CDR3 is 14 amino acids long. The CDR3 region has the DNA TGCGCCAGCAGCCAGGGGGCGCGGGGCGGTATACTGTTTTTT. Encoded protein: CASSQGARGGILFF.